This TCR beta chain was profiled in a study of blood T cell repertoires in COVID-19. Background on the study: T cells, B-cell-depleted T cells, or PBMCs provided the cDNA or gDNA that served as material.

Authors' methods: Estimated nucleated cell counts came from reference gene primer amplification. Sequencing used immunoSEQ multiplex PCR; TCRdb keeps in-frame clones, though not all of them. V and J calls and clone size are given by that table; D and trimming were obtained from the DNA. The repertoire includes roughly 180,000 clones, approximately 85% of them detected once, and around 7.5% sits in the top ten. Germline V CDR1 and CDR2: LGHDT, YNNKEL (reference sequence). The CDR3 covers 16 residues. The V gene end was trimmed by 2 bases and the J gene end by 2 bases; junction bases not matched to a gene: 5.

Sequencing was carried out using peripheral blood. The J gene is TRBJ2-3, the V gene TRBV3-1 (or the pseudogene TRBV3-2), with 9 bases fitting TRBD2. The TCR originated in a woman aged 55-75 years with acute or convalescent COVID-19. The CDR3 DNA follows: TGTGCCAGCAGCCAATCACTAGCGGGCTACACAGATACGCAGTATTTT. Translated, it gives CASSQSLAGYTDTQYF.